This T cell receptor beta chain was documented in a study of T cell changes during pregnancy in multiple sclerosis. Only in-frame clones appear in the TCRdb table, and some are missing; sequencing was by immunoSEQ multiplex PCR. This sample has 40,000 to 60,000 clones, with approximately 92% found just once. V was clipped by 5 bases and J by 4 bases, with 14 bases between them. Germline lookup yields CDR1 SGHTA and CDR2 FQGNSA. This CDR3 spans 14 amino acids. The material sequenced was peripheral blood, taken after pregnancy. V usage is TRBV7-2 and J usage is TRBJ1-1; a possible D gene is TRBD1 (6 bases). The receptor comes from a female donor with multiple sclerosis, enrolled in a pregnancy study. CDR3 nucleotide sequence: TGTGCCAGCAGCCCGTCACAGGGTGGCACTGAAGCTTTCTTT. Translation gives CASSPSQGGTEAFF.